These 11 T cell receptor beta chains share one sample of origin, sequenced in a study of blood T cell repertoires in COVID-19. Sequenced by immunoSEQ multiplex PCR; TCRdb stores in-frame clones only, minus some. The table records about 150,000 clones, around 87% of them present only once. The sequencing input was peripheral blood. The origin of the receptors is a man in his fifties or sixties with active COVID-19.

Comment on this clone: This sample also contains other DNA sequences that code for the same CDR3. J is TRBJ1-1 and V is TRBV29-1, with D perhaps TRBD1 (5 bases). This CDR3 is 13 amino acids long. Trimming shortened V by 6 bases and J by 1 base, and 12 bases separated the two germline ends. CDR1 SQVTM and CDR2 ANQGSEA come from the germline V gene. CDR3 in amino acids: CSVAGQGNTEAFF. The CDR3 nucleotides read TGCAGCGTGGCCGGGCAGGGGAACACTGAAGCTTTCTTT. Drawing the rest from reference TRBV29-1 and TRBJ1-1, the complete variable domain is SAVISQKPSRDICQRGTSLTIQCQVDSQVTMMFWYRQQPGQSLTLIATANQGSEATYESGFVIDKFPISRPNLTFSTLTVSNMSPEDSSIYLCSVAGQGNTEAFFGQGTRLTVV.

This clone was counted only a few times. The chain joins TRBV7-8 to TRBJ2-1, with a tentative D call TRBD2 (5 bases). The germline V gene encodes CDR1 SGHVS and CDR2 FQNEAQ. The CDR3 has 13 residues. Written as DNA, the CDR3 is TGTTCAAGCTTCAGCGGAGCTTACAATGAGCAGTTCTTC. Amino acid sequence: CSSFSGAYNEQFF.

The rearrangement links TRBV6-1 to TRBJ2-7; TRBD2 might be the D (7 bases). V lost 2 bases and J 8 bases, leaving 25 bases between the germline ends. The CDR3 loop spans 17 amino acids. CDR1 is MNHNS, CDR2 SASEGT, per germline. As DNA, the CDR3 is TGTGCCAGCAGTGAAAGGGGGGGGTACTACAGACCATCTAAGCAGTACTTC. Translated: CASSERGGYYRPSKQYF.

The sample holds a few counts of this clone. The J gene is TRBJ1-2, the V gene TRBV10-3; TRBD1 matches 10 bases. The germline V gene encodes CDR1 ENHRY and CDR2 SYGVKD. Trimming at V came to 4 bases and at J to 3 bases, leaving 5 bases not matched to a gene. The CDR3 has 15 amino acids. CDR3 in amino acids: CAISGAGTGDYGYTF. The CDR3 bases are TGTGCCATCAGTGGGGCCGGGACAGGGGACTATGGCTACACCTTC.

The rearrangement links TRBV4-3 to TRBJ2-2, with TRBD2 identical over 9 bases. The CDR3 sequence is 16 residues long. CDR1 LGHNA and CDR2 YSLEER come from the germline V gene. J lost 5 bases, V lost 0 bases, and 4 bases had no gene match. The CDR3 here is CASSQEPSGVTGELFF. The CDR3 DNA follows: TGCGCCAGCAGCCAAGAACCTAGCGGGGTTACCGGGGAGCTGTTTTTT.

This clone was picked up a small number of times. J is TRBJ2-7 and V is TRBV9; D gene ambiguous. V shed 7 bases and J shed 0 bases, with 11 bases lying between them. This CDR3 is 13 amino acids long. Looked up from germline, CDR1 is SGDLS and CDR2 is YYNGEE. Here the CDR3 DNA reads TGTGCCAGCGGAAGGTCTAGCTCCTACGAGCAGTACTTC. Its translation is CASGRSSSYEQYF.

V and J are TRBV3-1 (or the pseudogene TRBV3-2) and TRBJ2-7; the match to TRBD2 covers 8 bases. The CDR3 covers 14 residues. V was clipped by 2 bases and J by 9 bases; unmatched bases: 9. Germline values: CDR1 LGHDT, CDR2 YNNKEL (reference sequence). CDR3 sequence (DNA): TGTGCCAGCAGCCAACGGGGGGGCCCGGGTTTGCAGTACTTC. This encodes CASSQRGGPGLQYF.

This sequence joins TRBV9 and TRBJ1-5, with 8 bases matching TRBD1. The CDR3 contains 16 residues. V was clipped by 4 bases and J by 5 bases; unmatched bases: 11. Germline-derived CDR1 and CDR2 are SGDLS and YYNGEE. Here the CDR3 DNA reads TGTGCCAGCAGCCCGGGACAGGACTACGAGGATCAGCCCCAGCATTTT. Protein sequence: CASSPGQDYEDQPQHF.

The V call is TRBV2, the J call TRBJ1-1, with TRBD1 matching 11 bases. Trimming took 6 bases from V and 6 from J; bases not matched to a gene: 9. CDR1 and CDR2 from the germline V gene are SNHLY and FYNNEI. The CDR3 is 15 residues long. DNA of the CDR3: TGTGCCAGCAGACGGGGACAGGGGGGCTCCGCTGAAGCTTTCTTT. It codes for CASRRGQGGSAEAFF. Together with reference TRBV2 and TRBJ1-1, the CDR3 gives the full variable domain: EPEVTQTPSHQVTQMGQEVILRCVPISNHLYFYWYRQILGQKVEFLVSFYNNEISEKSEIFDDQFSVERPDGSNFTLKIRSTKLEDSAMYFCASRRGQGGSAEAFFGQGTRLTVV.

V gene TRBV19 combines with J gene TRBJ1-5; 8 bases agree with TRBD1. This CDR3 has 16 residues. V was clipped by 6 bases and J by 5 bases; unmatched bases: 12. Per the germline V gene, CDR1 is LNHDA and CDR2 is SQIVND (reference sequence). CDR3: CASRKSTRGPDQPQHF. CDR3 coding DNA: TGTGCCAGTAGGAAATCTACCAGGGGGCCGGATCAGCCCCAGCATTTT.

In its sample, this clone was seen once. This chain links TRBV12-3 or TRBV12-4 with TRBJ1-2; maybe TRBD1 (6 bases). This CDR3 has 13 amino acids. Trimming removed 6 bases at V and 4 bases at J, with 12 bases between. The CDR3 DNA reads as TGTGCCAGCAGCCCAACAGGGCTCTATGGCTACACCTTC. The encoded protein is CASSPTGLYGYTF.